The 31 T cell receptor beta chains below come from one sample, sequenced in a study of PD-1 blockade in classical Hodgkin lymphoma. Time point denoted: cycle 4 day 1 (C4D1), after 6 weeks of nivolumab. Each patient experienced a relapse that followed autologous stem cell transplantation, and brentuximab vedotin exposure varied. The authors enriched CD8+ T cells from thawed PBMCs via magnetic negative selection. The protocol was immunoSEQ multiplex PCR, while the TCRdb copy is restricted to in-frame clones and leaves out a portion. The sample has roughly 19,000 clones, roughly nine tenths seen once. The sequenced sample was CD8+ T cells from blood, obtained before the fourth cycle of nivolumab. Receptors were obtained from a human donor with classical Hodgkin lymphoma.

Sample share makes this clone medium-sized (0.01 to 0.1%). J is TRBJ2-7 and V is TRBV7-9, with 7 bases lining up with TRBD2. J gave up 3 bases and V 9 bases, and 14 bases lay outside the gene matches. Germline V gene data show CDR1 as SEHNR and CDR2 as FQNEAQ (reference sequence). The CDR3 totals 15 residues. The CDR3 is CASQKGGGSGYEQYF. The CDR3 DNA reads TGTGCCAGTCAAAAAGGAGGCGGGAGCGGCTACGAGCAGTACTTC.

The chain has TRBV7-9 and TRBJ2-7; D unresolved. Germline V gene lookup returns CDR1 SEHNR and CDR2 FQNEAQ (reference sequence). The CDR3 has 12 residues. V gave up 3 bases and J gave up 5 bases, with 8 bases separating them. Written as DNA, the CDR3 is TGTGCCAGCAGCTTTCCCATGGACGAGCAGTACTTC. Amino acids: CASSFPMDEQYF. The full variable domain, in which reference TRBV7-9 and TRBJ2-7 provide the parts outside the CDR3, is DTGVSQNPRHKITKRGQNVTFRCDPISEHNRLYWYRQTLGQGPEFLTYFQNEAQLEKSRLLSDRFSAERPKGSFSTLEIQRTEQGDSAMYLCASSFPMDEQYFGPGTRLTVT.

By share, this clone counts as medium-sized. The chain combines TRBV27 with TRBJ2-7; D perhaps matches TRBD2 (5 bases). Trimming shortened V by 8 bases and J by 1 base, and 9 bases separated the two germline ends. Looked up from germline, CDR1 is MNHEY and CDR2 is SMNVEV (reference sequence). The CDR3 is made up of 12 amino acids. Here the CDR3 DNA reads TGTGCCAGCTTTAGCGTTTCCTACGAGCAGTACTTC. It encodes CASFSVSYEQYF.

The V call is TRBV6-1, the J call TRBJ1-5; D remains unclear. The CDR3 is made up of 16 amino acids. Per germline, CDR1 MNHNS and CDR2 SASEGT. V dropped 4 bases and J dropped 0 bases, with 13 bases sitting between them. The CDR3 loop reads CASSVVRTYSNQPQHF. The CDR3 DNA reads TGTGCCAGCAGTGTAGTAAGAACCTATAGCAATCAGCCCCAGCATTTT.

In its sample, this clone was seen a few times. The V call is TRBV27, the J call TRBJ1-1; D not certain. V lost 3 bases and J 4 bases, leaving 9 bases between the germline ends. This CDR3 region has 13 residues. The germline V gene encodes CDR1 MNHEY and CDR2 SMNVEV (reference sequence). This CDR3 is CASSLYAVTEAFF. CDR3 nucleotide sequence: TGTGCCAGCAGTTTGTATGCGGTCACTGAAGCTTTCTTT.

The rearrangement uses TRBV7-9 and TRBJ1-1; 9 bases match TRBD1. V gave up 1 base and J gave up 6 bases; unmatched junction bases: 6. The CDR3 covers 15 residues. CDR1 and CDR2 from the germline V gene are SEHNR and FQNEAQ (reference sequence). CDR3 amino acids: CASSLVRTGDAEAFF. The CDR3 DNA is TGTGCCAGCAGCTTAGTGAGGACAGGGGATGCTGAAGCTTTCTTT.

J is TRBJ2-3 and V is TRBV15, with D hard to call. V was trimmed by 0 bases and J by 2 bases, leaving 12 bases between them. CDR1 is LNHNV and CDR2 is YYDKDF in the germline V gene (reference sequence). The length of the CDR3 is 16 residues. CDR3 sequence (DNA): TGTGCCACCAGCAGAGATCCGGGTCAGGCCACAGATACGCAGTATTTT. This sequence encodes CATSRDPGQATDTQYF.

The rearrangement joins TRBV7-6 to TRBJ1-6; maybe TRBD1 (5 bases). Trimming left V 0 bases short and J 8 bases short, with 11 bases between. Germline V lookup: CDR1 SGHVS, CDR2 FNYEAQ. This CDR3 contains 15 residues. CDR3 loop: CASSLAGTSDSPLHF. DNA of the CDR3: TGTGCCAGCAGCTTAGCCGGGACCTCGGATTCACCCCTCCACTTT.

The chain couples TRBV9 to TRBJ2-7; tentatively, D is TRBD2 (5 bases). Germline CDR1 and CDR2: SGDLS and YYNGEE. Trimming removed 3 bases from V and 2 bases from J, with 12 bases in between. This CDR3 is built from 14 residues. This CDR3 reads CASSAGLTTYEQYF. In nucleotides, the CDR3 is TGTGCCAGCAGCGCAGGTCTGACTACCTACGAGCAGTACTTC.

The rearrangement links TRBV14 to TRBJ2-5; perhaps TRBD2 as D (6 bases). With 2 bases removed from V and 5 bases from J, the gap between germline ends came to 9 bases. Germline loops: CDR1 SGHDN, CDR2 FVKESK. This CDR3 contains 13 residues. The CDR3 sequence is CASSQLAPETQYF. CDR3 nucleotides: TGTGCCAGCAGCCAACTAGCGCCGGAGACCCAGTACTTC.

CDR3 amino acids: CASSGGLAGFTDTQYF. The CDR3 DNA is TGTGCCAGCAGCGGCGGACTAGCGGGGTTCACAGATACGCAGTATTTT. The chain joins TRBV9 to TRBJ2-3; TRBD2 matches 12 bases. The CDR3 extends over 16 amino acids. V shed 3 bases and J 2 bases; nucleotides not matched to a gene: 4. Germline CDR1 is SGDLS and CDR2 is YYNGEE.

V and J are TRBV5-1 and TRBJ2-7, with D possibly being TRBD1 (6 bases). The CDR3 runs 18 residues. Trimming took 0 bases from V and 7 from J, leaving 26 bases between them. CDR1 is SGHRS and CDR2 is YFSETQ in the germline V gene. As DNA, the CDR3 is TGCGCCAGCAGCTTGGAGGCTCAGGACAGTCCCCTGGCGTGGGAGCAGTACTTC. Its translation is CASSLEAQDSPLAWEQYF.

The CDR3 sequence: CASSSWDSDNEQFF. Written as DNA, the CDR3 is TGTGCCAGCAGCTCGTGGGACAGCGACAATGAGCAGTTCTTC. The chain carries TRBV7-6 and TRBJ2-1; 7 positions agree with TRBD1. Germline V gene sequence: CDR1 SGHVS, CDR2 FNYEAQ. The length of the CDR3 is 14 residues. V dropped 4 bases and J dropped 5; count of bases not matched to a gene: 5.

V gene TRBV7-2 combines with J gene TRBJ1-5; weak D call: TRBD1 (6 bases). The germline CDR1 and CDR2 sequences are SGHTA and FQGNSA. The germline V and J ends were trimmed by 4 bases and 1 base, with 20 bases remaining between them. This CDR3 region has 18 residues. CDR3 sequence (DNA): TGTGCCAGCAGCTCCCCCGGAGGGGGGGGAAGGAGCAATCAGCCCCAGCATTTT. Its translation is CASSSPGGGGRSNQPQHF.

CDR3 coding DNA: TGTGCCTGGAGTGTGAGGCTAGCGGGAGATAAAAACACCGGGGAGCTGTTTTTT. Its protein product is CAWSVRLAGDKNTGELFF. The V gene is TRBV30, the J gene TRBJ2-2; 10 nucleotides align to TRBD2. The CDR3 extends over 18 amino acids. Per the germline V gene, CDR1 is GTSNPN and CDR2 is SVGIG (reference sequence). J was trimmed by 2 bases and V by 0 bases; bases with no gene match: 9.

The rearrangement joins TRBV27 to TRBJ2-7; D uncertain. The CDR3 sequence is 13 residues long. Per germline, CDR1 MNHEY and CDR2 SMNVEV (reference sequence). V lost 0 bases and J lost 4, with 7 bases in between. The CDR3 DNA follows: TGTGCCAGCAGTTTATCGGAAAGATACGAGCAGTACTTC. Protein: CASSLSERYEQYF.

This chain joins TRBV6-4 and TRBJ2-2; the D gene is possibly TRBD1 (6 bases). Germline V gene lookup returns CDR1 MRHNA and CDR2 SNTAGT. The length of the CDR3 is 15 residues. Trimming removed 1 base at V and 3 bases at J, with 9 bases between. The CDR3 region is CASSDFAGDTGELFF. For the CDR3, the DNA is TGTGCCAGCAGTGACTTCGCAGGGGACACCGGGGAGCTGTTTTTT.

The CDR3 DNA reads as TGTGCCAGCAGGTGGGGGACAGGGATGGTTGGGGCTTTCTTT. Its protein product is CASRWGTGMVGAFF. The rearrangement uses TRBV6-5 and TRBJ1-1, with TRBD1 matching over 9 bases. CDR1 and CDR2 (germline): MNHEY, SVGAGI. V shed 6 bases, J shed 11 bases, and the junction held 13 bases outside the gene matches. This CDR3 contains 14 residues.

The V and J genes are TRBV27 and TRBJ1-1, with D possibly TRBD1 on 6 matching bases. Looked up from germline, CDR1 is MNHEY and CDR2 is SMNVEV (reference sequence). V lost 2 bases and J 6 bases, leaving 19 bases between the germline ends. The CDR3 sequence is 16 residues long. CDR3 residues: CASSLKTTDQGSEAFF. The CDR3 bases are TGTGCCAGCAGTTTAAAAACGACAGACCAGGGGTCTGAAGCTTTCTTT.

CDR3 sequence: CASSIGGQGAYFNQPQHF. In DNA, the CDR3 is TGTGCCAGTAGTATAGGAGGACAGGGGGCTTACTTCAATCAGCCCCAGCATTTT. V is TRBV19 and J is TRBJ1-5; the match to TRBD1 covers 11 bases. V shed 1 base, J shed 3 bases, and the junction held 8 bases outside the gene matches. The CDR3 is 18 residues long. CDR1 is LNHDA, CDR2 SQIVND, per germline (reference sequence).

Regarding this clone: The junction shows a germline mismatch at one end, possibly a read error. V usage is TRBV19 and J usage is TRBJ1-5; 8 positions agree with TRBD1. The CDR3 totals 15 residues. CDR1 LNHDA and CDR2 SQIVND come from the germline V gene (reference sequence). The CDR3 here is CASSLDRGSRQPQHF. DNA for the CDR3: TGTGCCAGTAGTTTAGACAGGGGTTCGAGACAGCCCCAGCATTTT.

The rearrangement links TRBV4-1 to TRBJ2-1; 14 nucleotides align to TRBD2. The CDR3 has 18 amino acids. Trimming took 3 bases from V and 3 from J; bases not matched to a gene: 7. Germline assignment: CDR1 MGHRA and CDR2 YSYEKL. The CDR3 region is CASSQGLAGDKFYNEQFF. For the CDR3, the DNA is TGCGCCAGCAGCCAGGGACTAGCGGGAGATAAATTCTACAATGAGCAGTTCTTC.

The chain employs TRBV10-1 and TRBJ1-1; D possibly corresponds to TRBD1 (6 bases). The germline CDR1 and CDR2 sequences are WNHNN and SYGVQD (reference sequence). V was cut by 5 bases and J by 1 base, with 8 bases left in between. CDR3 size: 13 residues. CDR3 coding DNA: TGCGCCAGCAGTAAGACAGGGAACACTGAAGCTTTCTTT. It encodes CASSKTGNTEAFF.

The V gene is TRBV6-4, the J gene TRBJ2-7; perhaps TRBD1 as D (6 bases). V was cut by 8 bases and J by 3 bases, with 14 bases left in between. Germline V gene data show CDR1 as MRHNA and CDR2 as SNTAGT. This CDR3 has 13 residues. The CDR3 region is CASSPGVGYEQYF. The DNA for the CDR3 is TGTGCCAGCTCTCCAGGGGTTGGCTACGAGCAGTACTTC.

J is TRBJ2-1 and V is TRBV7-2; 10 bases map to TRBD2. The ends lost 5 bases at V and 8 bases at J; junction bases unmatched: 9. CDR3 length: 15 amino acids. Germline V gene lookup returns CDR1 SGHTA and CDR2 FQGNSA. The CDR3 DNA reads as TGTGCCAGCAGCCTTATAGCGGGAGGAGGCGATGAGCAGTTCTTC. It specifies CASSLIAGGGDEQFF. Using reference TRBV7-2 and TRBJ2-1 for the parts outside the CDR3, the full variable domain is GAGVSQSPSNKVTEKGKDVELRCDPISGHTALYWYRQSLGQGLEFLIYFQGNSAPDKSGLPSDRFSAERTGGSVSTLTIQRTQQEDSAVYLCASSLIAGGGDEQFFGPGTRLTVL.

The gene calls are TRBV6-5 and TRBJ1-6; tentatively, D is TRBD1 (5 bases). CDR3 length equals 13 residues. The germline V and J ends were trimmed by 0 bases and 14 bases, with 11 bases remaining between them. Germline CDR1 MNHEY, CDR2 SVGAGI. DNA of the CDR3: TGTGCCAGCAGTTACTCGAGTGGGGCGGCCCTCCACTTT. It is translated as CASSYSSGAALHF.

The CDR3 protein is CASSFRRGNSYEQYF. The CDR3 region has the DNA TGTGCCAGCAGTTTTCGCAGGGGGAATTCCTACGAGCAGTACTTC. This rearrangement joins TRBV27 to TRBJ2-7, with 7 bases aligning to TRBD1. CDR3 length equals 15 residues. Germline CDR1 reads MNHEY; CDR2 reads SMNVEV (reference sequence). V trimming: 3 bases; J trimming: 1 base; junction bases outside the gene matches: 6.

The V and J genes are TRBV27 and TRBJ2-3; TRBD2 matches at 7 bases. The CDR3 has 14 amino acids. V shed 1 base, J shed 3 bases, and the junction held 1 base outside the gene matches. Germline V gives CDR1 MNHEY, CDR2 SMNVEV (reference sequence). The chain's CDR3 is CASSLWEGTDTQYF. In nucleotides, the CDR3 is TGTGCCAGCAGTTTATGGGAGGGGACAGATACGCAGTATTTT.

The J gene is TRBJ2-7, the V gene TRBV25-1; possibly TRBD1 for D (5 bases). Per germline, CDR1 MGHDK and CDR2 SYGVNS. The CDR3 extends over 12 amino acids. V dropped 4 bases and J dropped 6 bases, with 10 bases sitting between them. The CDR3 sequence is CASSVMGLEQYF. The CDR3 DNA reads TGTGCCAGCAGTGTAATGGGGCTCGAGCAGTACTTC.

This clone was picked up a small number of times. V and J are TRBV27 and TRBJ2-7; D is ambiguous. The CDR3 consists of 13 residues. Germline CDR1 is MNHEY and CDR2 is SMNVEV (reference sequence). V lost 5 bases and J 5 bases, leaving 13 bases between the germline ends. The CDR3: CASSRAGAHEQYF. CDR3 coding DNA: TGTGCCAGCAGTAGGGCCGGAGCCCACGAGCAGTACTTC.

The V gene is TRBV30, the J gene TRBJ1-1; a possible D gene is TRBD1 (6 bases). The germline CDR1 and CDR2 sequences are GTSNPN and SVGIG (reference sequence). Trimming removed 1 base from V and 7 bases from J, with 10 bases in between. The CDR3 covers 12 residues. The CDR3 DNA reads TGTGCCTGGAGTGCGGGGGCGGATGAAGCTTTCTTT. Translating gives CAWSAGADEAFF. The entire variable domain, with the rest obtained from reference TRBV30 and TRBJ1-1, is as follows: SQTIHQWPATLVQPVGSPLSLECTVEGTSNPNLYWYRQAAGRGLQLLFYSVGIGQISSEVPQNLSASRPQDRQFILSSKKLLLSDSGFYLCAWSAGADEAFFGQGTRLTVV.